This T cell receptor beta chain was found in a study of T cell responses to AZD1222 COVID-19 vaccine. Turning to the study itself: Samples with a second dose at about 4 or about 12 weeks were pooled together. Points from the study as a whole: Repertoire sampling was restricted to post-peak T cell response timepoints. Increases in Spike-specific TCR breadth and depth were seen after two AZD1222 doses. White British ancestry dominated among donors, who included more females, and clonal diversity was possibly underestimated.

Profiling relied on immunoSEQ multiplex PCR, and the TCRdb table lists in-frame clones only, not all of them. The sample includes just over 80,000 clones, over 80% of them seen just once. This clone has only one observation. Its specificity is not known. After removal of 5 bases from V and 4 bases from J, the junction contained 4 bases not matched to a gene. The CDR3 runs to 13 residues. Germline CDR1 and CDR2: MDHEN and SYDVKM. The genes are TRBV28 and TRBJ1-2; 7 bases map to TRBD1. The clonotype originates from an adult in good health. The specimen was peripheral blood, collected on day 0 of AZD1222 vaccination. CDR3 region: CASSDGDSYGYTF. CDR3 coding DNA: TGTGCCAGCAGTGATGGGGACAGCTATGGCTACACCTTC.